This T cell receptor beta chain came from a study of PD-L1 blockade in urothelial cancer. Study as a whole: In the patient group, twenty-five of 29 were males with bladder-origin urothelial cancer. Prior chemotherapy in patients spanned 0 to 3 regimens.

This clone has a handful of counts. This CDR3 is 15 amino acids long. CDR1 and CDR2 (germline): SGHKS, YYEKEE (reference sequence). Trimming cost V 1 base and J 3 bases; bases outside gene matches: 7. Some clones are missing from TCRdb's copy, which holds only in-frame ones; the method was immunoSEQ multiplex PCR. The sample has 65,000 to 80,000 clones, roughly 90% seen once. Noted time point: pretreatment peripheral blood. The genes are TRBV5-5 and TRBJ2-7; 7 bases match TRBD2. Specimen: PBMCs, collected around atezolizumab (anti-PD-L1) treatment. The clonotype comes from a man between 65 and 85 years old with urothelial cancer. The CDR3 loop reads CASSLNFRDYYEQYF. CDR3 DNA sequence: TGTGCCAGCAGCTTGAACTTCAGGGACTACTACGAGCAGTACTTC.